This T cell receptor (beta chain) was retrieved from a study of blood T cell repertoires in COVID-19. At the level of the study: COVID-19 samples from acute and convalescent phases originated in the United States, Italy and Spain.

Under the authors' procedure: Estimation of nucleated cell counts relied on the amplification of reference gene primers. Data came from immunoSEQ multiplex PCR; TCRdb stores just in-frame clones and leaves some out. That table supplies the V and J calls and clone size; D and trimming were determined from the DNA. The data hold 100,000 to 150,000 clones, with 70% to 85% observed a single time. V lost 7 bases and J 0 bases, leaving 7 bases between the germline ends. The CDR3 sequence is 13 residues long. Germline V gene data show CDR1 as ENHRY and CDR2 as SYGVKD. Specimen: peripheral blood. The gene calls are TRBV10-3 and TRBJ1-3, with unresolved D. The sequence was collected from a woman of 80 years or more with acute or convalescent COVID-19. CDR3: CAITPDSGNTIYF. DNA of the CDR3: TGTGCCATCACTCCAGACTCTGGAAACACCATATATTTT.